The 18 T cell receptor beta chains reported below all come from one sample, sequenced in a study of cytomegalovirus exposure and HLA in healthy donors. Assay used: immunoSEQ multiplex PCR; TCRdb lists only in-frame clones, some missing. This sample has about 160,000 clones, with 70% to 90% found just once. The material sequenced was PBMCs. These receptor sequences come from a young man in good health and CMV-seronegative.

The V call is TRBV5-6, the J call TRBJ1-2; D possibly corresponds to TRBD1 (5 bases). V was clipped by 4 bases and J by 13 bases, with 17 bases between them. The germline CDR1 and CDR2 sequences are SGHDT and YYEEEE. The length of the CDR3 is 12 residues. Written as DNA, the CDR3 is TGTGCCAGCAGCCCCCCCGGGGAGGGGTGCACCTTC. Encoded protein: CASSPPGEGCTF.

The chain carries TRBV19 and TRBJ2-1, with D maybe TRBD1 (5 bases). CDR1 LNHDA and CDR2 SQIVND come from the germline V gene (reference sequence). V lost 6 bases to trimming and J lost 8 bases, with 11 bases between them. There are 12 residues in the CDR3. CDR3 sequence (DNA): TGTGCCAGTAGCAATCAGGGCGATGAGCAGTTCTTC. It codes for CASSNQGDEQFF. Full variable domain (outside the CDR3, taken from reference TRBV19 and TRBJ2-1): DGGITQSPKYLFRKEGQNVTLSCEQNLNHDAMYWYRQDPGQGLRLIYYSQIVNDFQKGDIAEGYSVSREKKESFPLTVTSAQKNPTAFYLCASSNQGDEQFFGPGTRLTVL.

The chain recombines TRBV5-1 with TRBJ2-2; 7 bases map to TRBD1. CDR1 is SGHRS and CDR2 is YFSETQ in the germline V gene. This CDR3 comprises 16 residues. J lost 2 bases, V lost 3 bases, and 7 bases had no gene match. CDR3 sequence: CASSWGTVINTGELFF. As DNA, the CDR3 is TGCGCCAGCAGCTGGGGGACAGTTATTAACACCGGGGAGCTGTTTTTT.

DNA of the CDR3: TGTGCCAGCAGCCCCCCAGGGTTGGAGACCCAGTACTTC. This encodes CASSPPGLETQYF. This sequence joins TRBV11-2 and TRBJ2-5; TRBD1 might be the D (5 bases). V lost 5 bases, J lost 5 bases, and 12 bases lay in between. The germline gives CDR1 SGHAT, CDR2 FQNNGV. The CDR3 extends over 13 amino acids.

This clone has only one observation. V usage is TRBV7-2 and J usage is TRBJ1-4; 9 bases match TRBD1. This CDR3 contains 15 residues. The germline V gene has CDR1 SGHTA and CDR2 FQGNSA. The trim removed 5 bases at V and 14 bases at J, leaving 15 bases unmatched. This CDR3 reads CASSLGQGPRLGLFF. The DNA of the CDR3 is TGTGCCAGCAGCCTGGGACAGGGCCCGCGGCTTGGGCTGTTTTTT.

The chain couples TRBV13 to TRBJ2-7; 7 nucleotides match TRBD1. The germline V gene has CDR1 PRHDT and CDR2 FYEKMQ (reference sequence). With V trimmed by 3 bases and J by 5 bases, 7 bases remained unmatched. The CDR3 runs 14 residues. The CDR3 reads CASSLPDRENEQYF. CDR3 nucleotides: TGTGCCAGCAGCTTGCCCGACAGGGAGAACGAGCAGTACTTC.

The chain is built from TRBV28 and TRBJ1-5; possibly TRBD1 for D (6 bases). Trimming took 6 bases from V and 4 from J, leaving 10 bases between them. CDR1 and CDR2 from the germline V gene are MDHEN and SYDVKM. This CDR3 is 13 amino acids long. CDR3 loop: CASRRTVNQPQHF. CDR3 bases: TGTGCCAGCAGACGGACAGTAAATCAGCCCCAGCATTTT.

This chain uses TRBV5-1 with TRBJ1-2; D is unresolved. The CDR3 consists of 14 residues. The germline V gene has CDR1 SGHRS and CDR2 YFSETQ. V lost 4 bases to trimming and J lost 0 bases, with 10 bases between them. DNA of the CDR3: TGCGCCAGCAGCGAAGAGGGAGCTAACTATGGCTACACCTTC. Its translation is CASSEEGANYGYTF.

The V and J genes are TRBV18 and TRBJ2-7; possibly TRBD2 for D (6 bases). This CDR3 spans 13 amino acids. The V end lost 6 bases, the J end lost 6 bases, and 15 bases lay between the germline ends. From germline, CDR1 is KGHSH and CDR2 LQKENI. The CDR3 reads CASSQEGLREQYF. CDR3 in DNA: TGTGCCAGCTCGCAGGAGGGTCTACGCGAGCAGTACTTC. Drawing the rest from reference TRBV18 and TRBJ2-7, the complete variable domain is NAGVMQNPRHLVRRRGQEARLRCSPMKGHSHVYWYRQLPEEGLKFMVYLQKENIIDESGMPKERFSAEFPKEGPSILRIQQVVRGDSAAYFCASSQEGLREQYFGPGTRLTVT.

The chain has TRBV19 and TRBJ1-4; a possible D gene is TRBD1 (5 bases). The CDR3 spans 11 residues. Germline lookup yields CDR1 LNHDA and CDR2 SQIVND (reference sequence). The V end was cut by 10 bases, the J end by 8 bases, with 11 bases between. CDR3 sequence (DNA): TGTGCCACCGGGGACTGGGAAAAACTGTTTTTT. Translated: CATGDWEKLFF. Looking up the rest from reference TRBV19 and TRBJ1-4 gives the full variable domain: DGGITQSPKYLFRKEGQNVTLSCEQNLNHDAMYWYRQDPGQGLRLIYYSQIVNDFQKGDIAEGYSVSREKKESFPLTVTSAQKNPTAFYLCATGDWEKLFFGSGTQLSVL.

This chain joins TRBV6-5 and TRBJ2-1; tentative D call: TRBD2 (6 bases). There are 15 residues in the CDR3. Germline CDR1 and CDR2: MNHEY and SVGAGI. V lost 0 bases and J 4 bases, leaving 10 bases between the germline ends. The chain's CDR3 is CASSYSGGGYNEQFF. The CDR3 DNA follows: TGTGCCAGCAGTTACTCGGGGGGAGGTTACAATGAGCAGTTCTTC.

This clone was seen more than once but under ten times. The genes are TRBV6-4 and TRBJ2-3; D is ambiguous. CDR3 length equals 14 residues. Looked up from germline, CDR1 is MRHNA and CDR2 is SNTAGT. V was clipped by 3 bases and J by 2 bases, with 9 bases between them. The CDR3, as DNA: TGTGCCAGCAGTGAGGGCAGCCCCACAGATACGCAGTATTTT. It encodes CASSEGSPTDTQYF.

The chain uses TRBV28 and TRBJ2-3; D may be TRBD1 (5 bases). Germline V CDR1 and CDR2: MDHEN, SYDVKM. This CDR3 has 14 residues. Trimming removed 6 bases at V and 0 bases at J, with 10 bases between. CDR3: CASSYDSSTDTQYF. CDR3 DNA: TGTGCCAGCAGCTACGACAGTAGCACAGATACGCAGTATTTT.

V gene TRBV7-9 combines with J gene TRBJ2-7; 7 positions match TRBD1. The CDR3 is 15 residues long. Trimming cost V 5 bases and J 7 bases; bases outside gene matches: 14. Per the germline V gene, CDR1 is SEHNR and CDR2 is FQNEAQ (reference sequence). CDR3 sequence reads: CASSPERQGRGEQYF. As DNA, the CDR3 is TGTGCCAGCAGCCCAGAAAGACAGGGTAGGGGGGAGCAGTACTTC.

The chain carries TRBV4-1 and TRBJ1-1, with 10 bases matching TRBD1. V lost 3 bases and J lost 0; bases outside the gene matches: 4. CDR1 and CDR2 from the germline V gene are MGHRA and YSYEKL. This CDR3 spans 16 amino acids. In DNA, the CDR3 is TGCGCCAGCAGCCACCGACAGGGGGCGATGAACACTGAAGCTTTCTTT. Translating gives CASSHRQGAMNTEAFF.

This chain uses TRBV28 with TRBJ2-2; D is ambiguous. The CDR3 loop spans 14 amino acids. Germline V lookup: CDR1 MDHEN, CDR2 SYDVKM. V shed 5 bases and J shed 6 bases, with 13 bases lying between them. Here the CDR3 reads CASSRPRIPGELFF. In nucleotides, the CDR3 is TGTGCCAGCAGTCGACCTAGAATTCCCGGGGAGCTGTTTTTT.

V and J are TRBV6-5 and TRBJ1-3; D possibly corresponds to TRBD1 (5 bases). The CDR3 loop spans 11 amino acids. CDR1 is MNHEY and CDR2 is SVGAGI in the germline V gene. Trimming pared 4 bases from V and 12 bases from J, leaving 10 bases between. In DNA form, the CDR3 reads TGTGCCAGCAGTTCTAGGGGCCTCATATATTTT. It encodes CASSSRGLIYF.

The chain uses TRBV4-3 and TRBJ2-4, with TRBD2 identical over 7 bases. With V trimmed by 3 bases and J by 9 bases, 14 bases remained unmatched. Germline values: CDR1 LGHNA, CDR2 YSLEER. The CDR3 length is 16 residues. In DNA, the CDR3 is TGCGCCAGCAGCCAGGGACTACTAATCTCCCCGGGCATTCAGTACTTC. It codes for CASSQGLLISPGIQYF.